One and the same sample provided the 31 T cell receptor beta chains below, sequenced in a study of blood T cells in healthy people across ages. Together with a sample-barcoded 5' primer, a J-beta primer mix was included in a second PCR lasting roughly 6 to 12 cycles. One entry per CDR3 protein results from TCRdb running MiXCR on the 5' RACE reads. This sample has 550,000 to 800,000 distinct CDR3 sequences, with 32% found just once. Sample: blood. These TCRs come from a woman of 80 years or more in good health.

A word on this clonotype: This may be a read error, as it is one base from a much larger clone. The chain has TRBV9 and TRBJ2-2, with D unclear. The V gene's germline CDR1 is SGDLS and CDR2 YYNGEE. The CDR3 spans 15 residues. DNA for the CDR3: TGTGCCGGCAGCCCCCGACCAATGAACACCGGGGAGCTGTTTTTT. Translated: CAGSPRPMNTGELFF. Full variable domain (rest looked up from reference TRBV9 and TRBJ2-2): DSGVTQTPKHLITATGQRVTLRCSPRSGDLSVYWYQQSLDQGLQFLIQYYNGEERAKGNILERFSAQQFPDLHSELNLSSLELGDSALYFCAGSPRPMNTGELFFGEGSRLTVL.

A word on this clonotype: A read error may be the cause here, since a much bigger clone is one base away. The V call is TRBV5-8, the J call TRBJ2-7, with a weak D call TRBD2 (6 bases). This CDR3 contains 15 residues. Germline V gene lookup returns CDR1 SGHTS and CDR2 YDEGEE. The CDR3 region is CASSLSRTTNAEQDF. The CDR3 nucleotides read TGTGCCAGCAGCTTGTCAAGGACTACGAATGCAGAGCAGGACTTC.

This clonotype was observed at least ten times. This CDR3 reads CASSLYSGGIYEQYF. As DNA, the CDR3 is TGTGCCAGCAGTTTGTATTCCGGGGGGATCTACGAGCAGTACTTC. The chain carries TRBV27 and TRBJ2-7; 7 nucleotides match TRBD2. The CDR3 totals 15 residues. The germline V gene encodes CDR1 MNHEY and CDR2 SMNVEV (reference sequence). Losses at the gene ends were 3 bases for V and 3 bases for J; bases not matched to a gene: 8.

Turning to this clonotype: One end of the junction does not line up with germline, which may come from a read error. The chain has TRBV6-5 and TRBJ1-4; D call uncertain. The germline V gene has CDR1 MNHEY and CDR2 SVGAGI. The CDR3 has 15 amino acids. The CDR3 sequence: CASSYSLQPEEKRFF. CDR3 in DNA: TGTGCCAGCAGTTACTCGCTACAGCCGGAGGAAAAACGGTTTTTT.

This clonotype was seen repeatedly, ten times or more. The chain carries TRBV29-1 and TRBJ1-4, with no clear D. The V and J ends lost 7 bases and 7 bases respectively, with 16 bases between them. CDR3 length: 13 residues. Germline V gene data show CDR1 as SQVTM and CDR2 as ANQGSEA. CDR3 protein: CSATDPGSEKLFF. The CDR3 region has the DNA TGCAGCGCTACGGATCCGGGGAGTGAAAAACTGTTTTTT.

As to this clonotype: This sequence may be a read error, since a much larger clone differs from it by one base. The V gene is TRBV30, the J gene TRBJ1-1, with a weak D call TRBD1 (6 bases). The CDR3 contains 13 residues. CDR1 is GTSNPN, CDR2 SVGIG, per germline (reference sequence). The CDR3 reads CACPGAANIEAFF. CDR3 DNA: TGTGCCTGCCCAGGGGCAGCGAACATTGAAGCTTTCTTT.

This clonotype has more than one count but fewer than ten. CDR3 in amino acids: CASSPGQTNSPLHF. In DNA, the CDR3 is TGTGCCAGCAGTCCGGGACAGACTAATTCACCCCTCCACTTT. This chain uses TRBV12-3 or TRBV12-4 with TRBJ1-6, with TRBD1 matching over 7 bases. Trimming removed 5 bases from V and 6 bases from J; junction bases left unmatched: 4. There are 14 residues in the CDR3.

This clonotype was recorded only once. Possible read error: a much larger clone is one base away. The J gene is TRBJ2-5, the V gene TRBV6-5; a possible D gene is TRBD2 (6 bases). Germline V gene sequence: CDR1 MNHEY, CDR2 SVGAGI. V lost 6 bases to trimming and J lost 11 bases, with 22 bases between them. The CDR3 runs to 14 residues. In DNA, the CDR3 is TGTGCCAGCAGCCGGGACTCCCGGACGGATGAGCAGTACTTC. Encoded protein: CASSRDSRTDEQYF.

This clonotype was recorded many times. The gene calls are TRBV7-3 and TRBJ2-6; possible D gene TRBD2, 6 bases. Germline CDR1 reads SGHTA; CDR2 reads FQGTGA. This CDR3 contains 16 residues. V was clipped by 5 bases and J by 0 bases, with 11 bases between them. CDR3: CASSHGGSSGANVLTF. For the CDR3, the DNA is TGTGCCAGCAGCCACGGAGGGAGCTCTGGGGCCAACGTCCTGACTTTC.

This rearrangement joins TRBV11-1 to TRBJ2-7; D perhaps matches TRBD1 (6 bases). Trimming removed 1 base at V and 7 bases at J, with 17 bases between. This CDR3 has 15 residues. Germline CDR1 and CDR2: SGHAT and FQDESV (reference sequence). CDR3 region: CASSLEGQTCNEQYF. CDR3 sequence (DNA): TGTGCCAGCAGCTTAGAAGGACAGACGTGCAATGAGCAGTACTTC.

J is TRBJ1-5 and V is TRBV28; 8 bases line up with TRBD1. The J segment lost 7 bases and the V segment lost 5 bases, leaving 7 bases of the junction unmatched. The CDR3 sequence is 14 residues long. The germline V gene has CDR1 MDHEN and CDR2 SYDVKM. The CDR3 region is CASSPRTGQQPQHF. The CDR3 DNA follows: TGTGCCAGCAGTCCTCGGACAGGGCAGCAGCCCCAGCATTTT. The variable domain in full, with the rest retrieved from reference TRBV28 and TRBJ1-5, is DVKVTQSSRYLVKRTGEKVFLECVQDMDHENMFWYRQDPGLGLRLIYFSYDVKMKEKGDIPEGYSVSREKKERFSLILESASTNQTSMYLCASSPRTGQQPQHFGDGTRLSIL.

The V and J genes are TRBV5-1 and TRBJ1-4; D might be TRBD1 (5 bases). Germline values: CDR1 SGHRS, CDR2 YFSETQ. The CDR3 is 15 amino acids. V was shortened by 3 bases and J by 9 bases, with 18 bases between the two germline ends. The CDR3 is CASSSSVGERKKLFF. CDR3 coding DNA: TGCGCCAGCAGCTCTTCGGTAGGGGAAAGGAAAAAACTGTTTTTT.

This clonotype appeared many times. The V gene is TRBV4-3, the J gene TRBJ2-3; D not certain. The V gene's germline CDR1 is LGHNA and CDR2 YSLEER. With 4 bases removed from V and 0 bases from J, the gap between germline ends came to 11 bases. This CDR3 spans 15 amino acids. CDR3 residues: CASSLSVGSTDTQYF. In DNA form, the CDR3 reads TGCGCCAGCAGCCTTTCCGTAGGTAGCACAGATACGCAGTATTTT.

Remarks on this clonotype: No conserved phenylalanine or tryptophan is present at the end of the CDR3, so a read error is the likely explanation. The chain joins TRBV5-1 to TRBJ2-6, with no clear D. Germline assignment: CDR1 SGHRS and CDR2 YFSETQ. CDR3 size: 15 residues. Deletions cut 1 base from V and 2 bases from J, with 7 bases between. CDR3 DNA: TGCGCCAGCAGCTTGAGGGTCGCTGGGGCCAACGTCCTGACTGTC. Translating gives CASSLRVAGANVLTV.

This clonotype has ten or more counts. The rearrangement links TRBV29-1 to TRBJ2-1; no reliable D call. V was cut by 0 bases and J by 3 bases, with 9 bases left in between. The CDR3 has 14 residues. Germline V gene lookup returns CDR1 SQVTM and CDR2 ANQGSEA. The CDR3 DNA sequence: TGCAGCGTTGAAGATACGGCAGGCTACAATGAGCAGTTCTTC. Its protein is CSVEDTAGYNEQFF.

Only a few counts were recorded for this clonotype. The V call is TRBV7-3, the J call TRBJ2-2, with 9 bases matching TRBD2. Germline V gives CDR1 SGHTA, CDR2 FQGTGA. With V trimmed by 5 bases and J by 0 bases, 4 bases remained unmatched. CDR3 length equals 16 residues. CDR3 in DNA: TGTGCCAGCAGCCCCATAGCGGGGGCGAACACCGGGGAGCTGTTTTTT. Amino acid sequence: CASSPIAGANTGELFF.

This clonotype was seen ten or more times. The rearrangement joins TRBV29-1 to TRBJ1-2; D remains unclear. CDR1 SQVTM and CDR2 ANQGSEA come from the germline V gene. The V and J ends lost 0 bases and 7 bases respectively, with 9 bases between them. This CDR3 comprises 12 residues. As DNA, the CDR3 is TGCAGCGTTGAAGATCACCAGGCTGGCTACACCTTC. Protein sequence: CSVEDHQAGYTF.

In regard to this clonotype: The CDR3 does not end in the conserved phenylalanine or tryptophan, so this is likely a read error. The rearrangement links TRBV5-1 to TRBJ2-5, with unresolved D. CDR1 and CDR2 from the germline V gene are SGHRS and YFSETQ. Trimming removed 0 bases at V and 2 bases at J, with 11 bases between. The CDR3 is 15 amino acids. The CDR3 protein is CASSLANVGQETQYN. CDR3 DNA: TGCGCCAGCAGCTTGGCCAATGTGGGACAAGAGACCCAGTACAAC.

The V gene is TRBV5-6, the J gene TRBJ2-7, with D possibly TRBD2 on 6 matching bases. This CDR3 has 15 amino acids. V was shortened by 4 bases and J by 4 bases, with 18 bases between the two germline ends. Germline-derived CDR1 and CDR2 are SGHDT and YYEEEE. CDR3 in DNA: TGTGCCAGCAGCATAGACATCTCAGGAGGGTACGAGCAGTACTTC. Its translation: CASSIDISGGYEQYF.

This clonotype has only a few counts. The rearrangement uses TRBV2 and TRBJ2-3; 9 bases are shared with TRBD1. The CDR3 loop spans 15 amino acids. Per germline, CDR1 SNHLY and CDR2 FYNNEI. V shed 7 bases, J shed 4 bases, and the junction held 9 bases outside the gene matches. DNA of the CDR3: TGTGCCAGCACGAGTTTGGGACAGGGCCCAGATACGCAGTATTTT. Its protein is CASTSLGQGPDTQYF.

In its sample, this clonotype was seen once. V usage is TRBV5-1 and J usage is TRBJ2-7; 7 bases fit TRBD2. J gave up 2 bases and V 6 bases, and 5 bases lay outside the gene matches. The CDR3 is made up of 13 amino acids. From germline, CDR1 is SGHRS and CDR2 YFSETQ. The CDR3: CASKVGGAYEQYF. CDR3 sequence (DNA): TGCGCCAGCAAGGTTGGGGGGGCCTACGAGCAGTACTTC.

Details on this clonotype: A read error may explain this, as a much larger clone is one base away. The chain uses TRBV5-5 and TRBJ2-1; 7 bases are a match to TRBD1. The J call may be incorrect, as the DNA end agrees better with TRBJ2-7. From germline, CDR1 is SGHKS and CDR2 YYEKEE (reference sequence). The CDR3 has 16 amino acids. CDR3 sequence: CASSVQGSGSYNEQYF. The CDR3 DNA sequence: TGTGCCAGCAGCGTACAGGGGTCCGGCTCCTACAATGAGCAGTACTTC.

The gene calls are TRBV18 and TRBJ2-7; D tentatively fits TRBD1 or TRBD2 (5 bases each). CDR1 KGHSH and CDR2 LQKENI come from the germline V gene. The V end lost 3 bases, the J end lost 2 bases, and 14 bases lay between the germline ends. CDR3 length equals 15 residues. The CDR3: CASSPTGLGAYEQYF. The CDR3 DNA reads TGTGCCAGCTCACCCACGGGGCTTGGGGCCTACGAGCAGTACTTC.

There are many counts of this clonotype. The CDR3 nucleotides are TGCAGTGCTAGCCCCCGGACAGCTGGCTACACCTTC. Translation gives CSASPRTAGYTF. The V gene is TRBV20-1, the J gene TRBJ1-2; D might be TRBD1 (6 bases). Germline V gives CDR1 DFQATT, CDR2 SNEGSKA (reference sequence). This CDR3 comprises 12 residues. Trimming stripped 3 bases from V and 7 bases from J, with 12 bases between.

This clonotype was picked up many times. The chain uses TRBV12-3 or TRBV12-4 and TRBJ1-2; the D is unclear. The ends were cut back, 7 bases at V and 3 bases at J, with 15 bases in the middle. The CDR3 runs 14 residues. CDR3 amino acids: CASTARGMDYGYTF. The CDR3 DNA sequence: TGTGCCAGCACCGCCCGCGGGATGGACTATGGCTACACCTTC.

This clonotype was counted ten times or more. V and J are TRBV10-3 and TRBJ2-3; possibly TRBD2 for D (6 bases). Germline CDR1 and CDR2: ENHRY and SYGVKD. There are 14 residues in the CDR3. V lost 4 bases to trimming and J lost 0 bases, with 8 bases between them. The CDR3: CAISAGVSTDTQYF. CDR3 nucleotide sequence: TGTGCCATCAGTGCGGGGGTTAGCACAGATACGCAGTATTTT.

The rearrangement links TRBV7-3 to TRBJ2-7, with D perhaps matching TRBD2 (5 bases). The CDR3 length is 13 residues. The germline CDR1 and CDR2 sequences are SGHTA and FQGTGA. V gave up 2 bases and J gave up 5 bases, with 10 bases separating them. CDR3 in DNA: TGTGCCAGCAGCTTAGGGGTGAGGGACGAGCAGTACTTC. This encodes CASSLGVRDEQYF.

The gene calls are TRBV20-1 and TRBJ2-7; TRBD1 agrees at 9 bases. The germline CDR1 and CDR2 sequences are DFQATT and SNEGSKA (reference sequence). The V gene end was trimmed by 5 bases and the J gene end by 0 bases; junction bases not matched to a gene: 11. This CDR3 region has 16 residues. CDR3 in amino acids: CSAGRRTGASSYEQYF. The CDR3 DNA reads TGCAGTGCTGGAAGGAGGACAGGGGCCAGCTCCTACGAGCAGTACTTC.

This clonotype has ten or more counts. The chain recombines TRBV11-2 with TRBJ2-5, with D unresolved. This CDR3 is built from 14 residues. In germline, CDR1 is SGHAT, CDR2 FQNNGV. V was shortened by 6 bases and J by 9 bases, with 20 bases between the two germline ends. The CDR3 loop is CASSSLTRHGAQYF. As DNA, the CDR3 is TGTGCCAGCAGTTCCCTGACAAGGCACGGCGCCCAGTACTTC.

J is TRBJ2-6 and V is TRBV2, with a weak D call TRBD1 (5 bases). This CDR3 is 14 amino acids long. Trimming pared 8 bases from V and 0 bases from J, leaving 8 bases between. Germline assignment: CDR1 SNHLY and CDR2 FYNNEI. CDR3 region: CASGQGSGANVLTF. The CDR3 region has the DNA TGTGCCAGCGGACAAGGCTCTGGGGCCAACGTCCTGACTTTC.

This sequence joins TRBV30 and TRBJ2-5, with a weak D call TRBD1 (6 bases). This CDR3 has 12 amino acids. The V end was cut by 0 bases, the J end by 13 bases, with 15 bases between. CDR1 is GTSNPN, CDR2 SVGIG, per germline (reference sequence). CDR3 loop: CAWSVSRGPLYF. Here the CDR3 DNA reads TGTGCCTGGAGTGTAAGCAGGGGCCCCTTGTACTTC.